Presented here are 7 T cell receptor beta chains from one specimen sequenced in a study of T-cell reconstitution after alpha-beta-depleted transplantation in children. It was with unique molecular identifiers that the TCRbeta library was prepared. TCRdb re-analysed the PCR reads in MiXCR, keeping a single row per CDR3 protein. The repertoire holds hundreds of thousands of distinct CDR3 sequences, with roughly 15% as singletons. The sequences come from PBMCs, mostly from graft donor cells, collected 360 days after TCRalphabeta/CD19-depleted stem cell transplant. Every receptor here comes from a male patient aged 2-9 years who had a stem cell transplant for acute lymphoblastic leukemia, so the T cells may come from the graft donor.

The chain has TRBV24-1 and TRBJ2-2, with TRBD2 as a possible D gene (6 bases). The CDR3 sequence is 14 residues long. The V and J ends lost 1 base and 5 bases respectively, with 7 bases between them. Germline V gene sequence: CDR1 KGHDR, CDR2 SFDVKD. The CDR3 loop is CATSDLGGTGELFF. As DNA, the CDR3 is TGTGCCACCAGTGATTTAGGAGGGACCGGGGAGCTGTTTTTT.

CDR3 sequence reads: CASSGEDYGYTF. The CDR3 coding sequence is TGTGCCAGCAGTGGGGAGGACTATGGCTACACCTTC. V and J are TRBV25-1 and TRBJ1-2; D uncertain. Germline V gene data show CDR1 as MGHDK and CDR2 as SYGVNS. Trimming pared 4 bases from V and 3 bases from J, leaving 6 bases between. This CDR3 region has 12 residues.

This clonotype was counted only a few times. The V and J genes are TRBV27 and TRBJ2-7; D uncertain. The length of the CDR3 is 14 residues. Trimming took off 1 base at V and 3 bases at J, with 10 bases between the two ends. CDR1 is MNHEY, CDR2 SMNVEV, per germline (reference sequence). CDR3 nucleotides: TGTGCCAGCAGTTTATATGCAGGCCACTACGAGCAGTACTTC. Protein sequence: CASSLYAGHYEQYF.

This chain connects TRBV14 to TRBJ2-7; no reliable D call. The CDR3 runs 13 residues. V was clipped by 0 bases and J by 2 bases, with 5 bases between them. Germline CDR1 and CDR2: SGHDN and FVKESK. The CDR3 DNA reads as TGTGCCAGCAGCCAAGATTTTACCTACGAGCAGTACTTC. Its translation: CASSQDFTYEQYF.

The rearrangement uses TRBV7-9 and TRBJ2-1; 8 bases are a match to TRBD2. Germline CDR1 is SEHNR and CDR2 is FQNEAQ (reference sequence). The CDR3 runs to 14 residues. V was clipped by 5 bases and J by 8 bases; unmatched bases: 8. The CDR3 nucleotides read TGTGCCAGCAGCCGGGGGGGAACGGTTGATGAGCAGTTCTTC. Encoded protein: CASSRGGTVDEQFF.

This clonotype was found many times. CDR3 coding DNA: TGTGCCAGCAGTTACAGCGGGAGGAACACCGGGGAGCTGTTTTTT. It translates to CASSYSGRNTGELFF. The chain joins TRBV6-5 to TRBJ2-2; 8 bases map to TRBD2. The V and J ends lost 2 bases and 1 base, in that order; junction bases with no gene match: 0. CDR1 is MNHEY, CDR2 SVGAGI, per germline. The CDR3 is made up of 15 amino acids.

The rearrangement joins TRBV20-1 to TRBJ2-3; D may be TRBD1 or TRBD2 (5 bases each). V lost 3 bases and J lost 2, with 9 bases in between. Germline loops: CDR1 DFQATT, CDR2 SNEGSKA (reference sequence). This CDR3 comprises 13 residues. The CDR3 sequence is CSASGTHTDTQYF. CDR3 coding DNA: TGCAGTGCTAGCGGGACCCACACAGATACGCAGTATTTT.